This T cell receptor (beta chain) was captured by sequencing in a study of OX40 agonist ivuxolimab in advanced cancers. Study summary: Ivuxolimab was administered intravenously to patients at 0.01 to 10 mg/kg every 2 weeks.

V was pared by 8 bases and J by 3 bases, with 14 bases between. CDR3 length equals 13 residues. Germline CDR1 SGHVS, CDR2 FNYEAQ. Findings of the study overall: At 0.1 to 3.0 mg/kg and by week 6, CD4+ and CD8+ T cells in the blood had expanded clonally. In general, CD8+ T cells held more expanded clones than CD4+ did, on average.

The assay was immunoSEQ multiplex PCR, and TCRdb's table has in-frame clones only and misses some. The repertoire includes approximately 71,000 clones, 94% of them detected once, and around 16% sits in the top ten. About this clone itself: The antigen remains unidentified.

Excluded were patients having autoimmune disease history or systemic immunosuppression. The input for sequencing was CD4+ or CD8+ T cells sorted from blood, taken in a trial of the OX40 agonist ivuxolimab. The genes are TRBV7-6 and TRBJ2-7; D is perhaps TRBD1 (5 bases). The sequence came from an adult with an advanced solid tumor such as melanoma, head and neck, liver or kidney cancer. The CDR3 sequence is CASQDNPSYEQYF. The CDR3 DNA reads TGTGCCAGCCAGGACAATCCTAGCTACGAGCAGTACTTC.